This TCR beta chain was recorded in a study of cytomegalovirus exposure and HLA in healthy donors. General study points: Most TCR sequences were seen very rarely across donors, but some public TCRs occurred in many.

On this clone itself: Its specificity is not known.

The PCR ran on 60 Vbeta and 13 Jbeta primers. Method: immunoSEQ multiplex PCR; TCRdb's copy keeps in-frame clones and lacks some. The table lists some 150,000 clones, approximately 80% of them singletons. Germline CDR1 reads KGHSH; CDR2 reads LQKENI. This CDR3 is built from 15 residues. Trimming removed 3 bases from V and 0 bases from J; junction bases left unmatched: 0. This TCR came from a man aged 40-49 years in good health and CMV-seronegative. Sequenced: PBMCs. The chain couples TRBV18 to TRBJ2-7, with TRBD2 identical over 12 bases. The CDR3 DNA follows: TGTGCCAGCTCACCGACTAGCGGGGGCTCCTACGAGCAGTACTTC. It is translated as CASSPTSGGSYEQYF.